One and the same sample provided the 27 T cell receptor beta chains below, sequenced in a study of vaccination and CD4 T cells after COVID-19. Treatment given: approximately 9-day PBMC culture with coronavirus spike peptide pools or control peptides (ViraFEST assay). CD4+ T cells that came from the unexposed donor were collected before the COVID-19 pandemic (2011-2018). Antigens for these TCRs are unknown. Sequencing of cultured CD4+ T cell DNA used the Oncomine TCR Beta short-read assay. It was from cultured CD4+ T cells that genomic DNA was extracted. TCRdb called the PCR reads again in MiXCR, with one record for every CDR3 protein. This sample has more than 7,500 distinct CDR3 sequences; around 42% occur once, and the top ten carry 9.5% to 15%. Input material: CD4+ T cells from blood, cultured in vitro. The receptors stem from a human donor in good health.

This clonotype was seen a few times. The J gene is TRBJ1-5, the V gene TRBV6-5; D not resolved. V dropped 2 bases and J dropped 7 bases, with 15 bases sitting between them. Germline-derived CDR1 and CDR2 are MNHEY and SVGAGI. The length of the CDR3 is 15 residues. The CDR3 sequence: CASSYGTKGDQPQHF. In nucleotides, the CDR3 is TGTGCCAGCAGTTACGGCACCAAAGGTGACCAGCCCCAGCATTTT.

The chain carries TRBV30 and TRBJ2-3; no clear D gene. Germline CDR1 and CDR2: GTSNPN and SVGIG (reference sequence). Trimming removed 1 base at V and 6 bases at J, with 11 bases between. This CDR3 has 13 amino acids. The CDR3 nucleotides read TGTGCCTGGAGTGGGATGTCTAGGGATACGCAGTATTTT. Protein product: CAWSGMSRDTQYF.

The V gene is TRBV7-2, the J gene TRBJ2-3; D uncertain. Germline values: CDR1 SGHTA, CDR2 FQGNSA. V was clipped by 5 bases and J by 5 bases, with 8 bases between them. The CDR3 sequence is 12 residues long. The CDR3 nucleotides are TGTGCCAGCAGCCTAGGAAAAGATACGCAGTATTTT. Its protein product is CASSLGKDTQYF.

There are a few counts of this clonotype. The chain combines TRBV20-1 with TRBJ1-1, with TRBD1 identical over 8 bases. V lost 3 bases, J lost 5 bases, and 8 bases stayed unmatched. CDR3 size: 14 residues. CDR1 and CDR2 (germline): DFQATT, SNEGSKA (reference sequence). The CDR3 bases are TGCAGTGCTAGGGGAAGACAGGGGTGGACTGAAGCTTTCTTT. It translates to CSARGRQGWTEAFF.

The chain recombines TRBV6-2 or TRBV6-3 with TRBJ2-1; D gene uncertain. The germline V and J ends were trimmed by 0 bases and 0 bases, with 24 bases remaining between them. CDR1 MNHEY and CDR2 SVGEGT come from the germline V gene. CDR3 length equals 21 residues. CDR3 loop: CASSYSKALPLSPSSYNEQFF. Written as DNA, the CDR3 is TGTGCCAGCAGTTACTCGAAGGCACTACCTTTATCCCCGAGCTCCTACAATGAGCAGTTCTTC.

The table lists this clonotype with a few counts. V and J are TRBV6-5 and TRBJ1-1; D is unclear. The CDR3 length is 15 residues. Looked up from germline, CDR1 is MNHEY and CDR2 is SVGAGI. Trimming cost V 1 base and J 2 bases, with 11 bases left between them. The CDR3 loop reads CASSYFPGLNTEAFF. The CDR3 DNA reads as TGTGCCAGCAGTTACTTTCCAGGACTTAACACTGAAGCTTTCTTT.

This clonotype was seen a few times. The V call is TRBV12-3 or TRBV12-4, the J call TRBJ2-7; the D gene is possibly TRBD1 (6 bases). The ends were cut back, 5 bases at V and 7 bases at J, with 15 bases in the middle. This CDR3 comprises 13 residues. This CDR3 is CASSDTGLWEQYF. DNA for the CDR3: TGTGCCAGCAGTGACACAGGGCTTTGGGAGCAGTACTTC.

This chain links TRBV2 with TRBJ2-1; possibly TRBD2 for D (7 bases). This CDR3 has 17 residues. The V gene's germline CDR1 is SNHLY and CDR2 FYNNEI. V gave up 5 bases and J gave up 0 bases, with 17 bases separating them. CDR3 residues: CASSWGRGKSSYNEQFF. CDR3 DNA: TGTGCCAGCAGTTGGGGGAGGGGGAAAAGCTCCTACAATGAGCAGTTCTTC.

This clonotype was detected a few times. Written as DNA, the CDR3 is TGTGCCAGCAGGGGACTAGCGGGATCCTCTCCCGAGACCCAGTACTTC. This translates into CASRGLAGSSPETQYF. The rearrangement links TRBV2 to TRBJ2-5; 13 bases fit TRBD2. J lost 5 bases, V lost 6 bases, and 9 bases had no gene match. Germline V gene data show CDR1 as SNHLY and CDR2 as FYNNEI. This CDR3 region has 16 residues. Full variable domain (remainder filled in from reference TRBV2 and TRBJ2-5): EPEVTQTPSHQVTQMGQEVILRCVPISNHLYFYWYRQILGQKVEFLVSFYNNEISEKSEIFDDQFSVERPDGSNFTLKIRSTKLEDSAMYFCASRGLAGSSPETQYFGPGTRLLVL.

This clonotype was found a few times. The chain combines TRBV12-5 with TRBJ1-1; D gene uncertain. Germline V CDR1 and CDR2: LGHNT, FRNRAP. The CDR3 sequence is 13 residues long. The V end lost 3 bases, the J end lost 4 bases, and 9 bases lay between the germline ends. The CDR3 region has the DNA TGTGCTAGTGGTTTAGGCCTCGGCACTGAAGCTTTCTTT. This sequence encodes CASGLGLGTEAFF.

This clonotype was observed once. V is TRBV19 and J is TRBJ2-7; D gene ambiguous. The germline CDR1 and CDR2 sequences are LNHDA and SQIVND (reference sequence). The ends were cut back, 5 bases at V and 2 bases at J, with 13 bases in the middle. This CDR3 has 14 residues. As DNA, the CDR3 is TGTGCCAGTAGTCCTCGCGGCAGAGCCTACGAGCAGTACTTC. Amino acids: CASSPRGRAYEQYF.

This clonotype was detected a few times. V and J are TRBV7-2 and TRBJ2-5; D is ambiguous. V dropped 3 bases and J dropped 6 bases, with 2 bases sitting between them. The V gene's germline CDR1 is SGHTA and CDR2 FQGNSA. The CDR3 runs 10 residues. The CDR3 is CASSLKTQYF. As DNA, the CDR3 is TGTGCCAGCAGCTTGAAGACCCAGTACTTC. Together with reference TRBV7-2 and TRBJ2-5, the CDR3 gives the full variable domain: GAGVSQSPSNKVTEKGKDVELRCDPISGHTALYWYRQSLGQGLEFLIYFQGNSAPDKSGLPSDRFSAERTGGSVSTLTIQRTQQEDSAVYLCASSLKTQYFGPGTRLLVL.

The gene calls are TRBV5-4 and TRBJ2-7; 8 bases are a match to TRBD1. Looked up from germline, CDR1 is SGHNT and CDR2 is YYREEE (reference sequence). This CDR3 contains 14 residues. V trimming: 4 bases; J trimming: 0 bases; junction bases outside the gene matches: 3. As DNA, the CDR3 is TGTGCCAGCAGCCGGACAGGGACCTCCTACGAGCAGTACTTC. It specifies CASSRTGTSYEQYF.

The chain links TRBV6-2 or TRBV6-3 to TRBJ1-2; a possible D gene is TRBD1 (6 bases). Germline V gene data show CDR1 as MNHEY and CDR2 as SVGEGT. This CDR3 is built from 12 residues. V was shortened by 6 bases and J by 7 bases, with 12 bases between the two germline ends. The CDR3 spells CASRPGGPGYTF. The CDR3 nucleotides are TGTGCCAGCAGACCGGGGGGGCCTGGCTACACCTTC.

V is TRBV3-1 and J is TRBJ1-5, with 7 nucleotides matching TRBD1. The V segment lost 0 bases and the J segment 5 bases; nucleotides outside the gene matches: 1. CDR3 length: 14 amino acids. Germline CDR1 and CDR2: LGHDT and YNNKEL (reference sequence). CDR3 protein: CASSQDRGDQPQHF. The CDR3 coding sequence is TGTGCCAGCAGCCAAGACAGGGGGGATCAGCCCCAGCATTTT. The full variable domain, with the rest looked up from reference TRBV3-1 and TRBJ1-5, is DTAVSQTPKYLVTQMGNDKSIKCEQNLGHDTMYWYKQDSKKFLKIMFSYNNKELIINETVPNRFSPKSPDKAHLNLHINSLELGDSAVYFCASSQDRGDQPQHFGDGTRLSIL.

This sequence joins TRBV5-6 and TRBJ1-2; D not certain. The V gene lost 0 bases and the J gene lost 0 bases, with 15 bases spanning the gap. CDR1 is SGHDT, CDR2 YYEEEE, per germline. The CDR3 is 17 residues long. CDR3 in amino acids: CASSLGQVPLANYGYTF. The CDR3 region has the DNA TGTGCCAGCAGCTTGGGGCAGGTGCCGCTGGCTAACTATGGCTACACCTTC.

The chain joins TRBV6-1 to TRBJ2-7; D might be TRBD1 (5 bases). The V gene's germline CDR1 is MNHNS and CDR2 SASEGT. Trimming pared 5 bases from V and 3 bases from J, leaving 26 bases between. The CDR3 totals 18 residues. In DNA, the CDR3 is TGTGCCAGCAGTAAGCAACAGGAATCGGGCGTTCTTAACTACGAGCAGTACTTC. Amino acids: CASSKQQESGVLNYEQYF.

This sequence joins TRBV7-3 and TRBJ1-1; D not certain. Germline V gene data show CDR1 as SGHTA and CDR2 as FQGTGA. V shed 0 bases and J shed 0 bases, with 2 bases lying between them. The CDR3 consists of 13 residues. The CDR3 DNA follows: TGTGCCAGCAGCTTAACATTGAACACTGAAGCTTTCTTT. This gives the protein CASSLTLNTEAFF.

The J gene is TRBJ2-3, the V gene TRBV7-3; 15 bases are shared with TRBD2. Per germline, CDR1 SGHTA and CDR2 FQGTGA. J gave up 3 bases and V 5 bases, and 6 bases lay outside the gene matches. This CDR3 region has 17 residues. CDR3 sequence (DNA): TGTGCCAGCAGCACCAAAGGGACTAGCGGGAGGACAGATACGCAGTATTTT. This gives the protein CASSTKGTSGRTDTQYF.

This rearrangement joins TRBV20-1 to TRBJ1-5; a weak D match, TRBD1 (5 bases). Germline CDR1 DFQATT, CDR2 SNEGSKA (reference sequence). The CDR3 has 14 residues. Trimming took off 0 bases at V and 7 bases at J, with 13 bases between the two ends. In DNA form, the CDR3 reads TGCAGTGCTAGAGATCGGGACCGATGGCAGCCCCAGCATTTT. It yields the protein CSARDRDRWQPQHF.

This rearrangement joins TRBV19 to TRBJ2-7; no firm D call. V was clipped by 1 base and J by 1 base, with 8 bases between them. Germline lookup yields CDR1 LNHDA and CDR2 SQIVND (reference sequence). The CDR3 runs 14 residues. CDR3 sequence reads: CASSIGPLSYEQYF. The CDR3 nucleotides are TGTGCCAGTAGTATAGGACCGCTATCCTACGAGCAGTACTTC.

V gene TRBV2 combines with J gene TRBJ2-7; 7 bases align to TRBD2. The CDR3 consists of 14 residues. J lost 2 bases, V lost 5 bases, and 6 bases had no gene match. The germline V gene encodes CDR1 SNHLY and CDR2 FYNNEI. The CDR3 nucleotides are TGTGCCAGCAGTCGTCAAGCGGGACCCTACGAGCAGTACTTC. Translation: CASSRQAGPYEQYF.

V is TRBV20-1 and J is TRBJ2-5; a weak D match, TRBD1 (5 bases). V gave up 1 base and J gave up 4 bases, with 10 bases separating them. This CDR3 has 13 amino acids. CDR1 is DFQATT and CDR2 is SNEGSKA in the germline V gene (reference sequence). CDR3 in DNA: TGCAGTGCTAGAGTCACAGGCGGAGAGACCCAGTACTTC. It encodes CSARVTGGETQYF.

The chain links TRBV10-3 to TRBJ2-7, with D perhaps matching TRBD1 (6 bases). The CDR3 totals 16 residues. Trimming left V 0 bases short and J 0 bases short, with 12 bases between. Germline CDR1 and CDR2: ENHRY and SYGVKD. The CDR3 loop reads CAISESNRDSSYEQYF. The CDR3 DNA reads TGTGCCATCAGTGAGTCTAACAGGGATAGCTCCTACGAGCAGTACTTC.

The CDR3, as DNA: TGTGCCACCAGCAGAGAAGGGACAGGGTCCAACGAGCAGTACTTC. It translates to CATSREGTGSNEQYF. The chain links TRBV15 to TRBJ2-7, with 9 bases identical to TRBD1. J lost 5 bases, V lost 0 bases, and 5 bases had no gene match. The CDR3 has 15 residues. CDR1 and CDR2 (germline): LNHNV, YYDKDF (reference sequence).

The rearrangement joins TRBV6-1 to TRBJ2-1; TRBD1 matches at 11 bases. Germline CDR1 and CDR2: MNHNS and SASEGT. The CDR3 spans 15 residues. V was clipped by 6 bases and J by 8 bases; unmatched bases: 9. This chain's CDR3 is CASRSPGQGVDEQFF. In DNA form, the CDR3 reads TGTGCCAGCAGAAGCCCGGGACAGGGGGTGGATGAGCAGTTCTTC.

V and J are TRBV30 and TRBJ1-6; TRBD1 is a possible D gene (5 bases). The CDR3 contains 15 residues. V shed 4 bases and J shed 9 bases, with 19 bases lying between them. CDR1 GTSNPN and CDR2 SVGIG come from the germline V gene (reference sequence). Here the CDR3 reads CAWNRQQLPGSPLHF. The CDR3 coding sequence is TGTGCCTGGAACCGACAGCAACTCCCCGGTTCACCCCTCCACTTT.